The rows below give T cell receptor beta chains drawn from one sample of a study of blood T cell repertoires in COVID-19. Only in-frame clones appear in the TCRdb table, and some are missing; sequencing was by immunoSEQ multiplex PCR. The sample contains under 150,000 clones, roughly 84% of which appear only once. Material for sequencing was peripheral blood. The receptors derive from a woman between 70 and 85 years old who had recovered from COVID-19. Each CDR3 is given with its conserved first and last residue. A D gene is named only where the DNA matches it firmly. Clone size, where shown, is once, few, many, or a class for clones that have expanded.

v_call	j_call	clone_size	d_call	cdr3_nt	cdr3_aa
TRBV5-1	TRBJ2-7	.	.	TGCGCCAGCAGTCCCGTTCGGGGGGCCCCCTCCTACGAGCAGTACTTC	CASSPVRGAPSYEQYF
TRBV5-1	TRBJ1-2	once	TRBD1	TGCGCCAGCAGCTCCCGGGACAGGAACTATGGCTACACCTTC	CASSSRDRNYGYTF
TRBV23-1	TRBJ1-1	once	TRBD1	TGCGCCAGCAGTCAATACAGGGGAAACGACACTGAAGCTTTCTTT	CASSQYRGNDTEAFF
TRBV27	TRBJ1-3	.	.	TGTGCCAGCAGTTTATCACCCCTACCGTTTCAGGGAGGGAATGGAAACACCATATATTTT	CASSLSPLPFQGGNGNTIYF
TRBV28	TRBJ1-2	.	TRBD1	TGTGCCAGCGACAGGGCTGACTATGGCTACACCTTC	CASDRADYGYTF
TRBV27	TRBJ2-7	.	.	TGTGCCAGCAGTTTAGCAGGGCACGAGCAGTACTTC	CASSLAGHEQYF
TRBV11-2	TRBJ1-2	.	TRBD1	TGTGCCAGCAGCCTTCACGACAGGGGAAGAGGCTACACCTTC	CASSLHDRGRGYTF
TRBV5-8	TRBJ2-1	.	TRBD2	TGTGCCAGCAGCTTGGGCGGGAGGGCCTACAATGAGCAGTTCTTC	CASSLGGRAYNEQFF
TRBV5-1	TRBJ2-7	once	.	TGCGCCAGCAGCTCCGACAGGGAGGAGTACTTC	CASSSDREEYF
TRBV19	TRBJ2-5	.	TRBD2	TGTGCCAGTTGGGCTAGCGGGAGCGGGACCCAGTACTTC	CASWASGSGTQYF
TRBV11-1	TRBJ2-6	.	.	TGTGCCAGCAGCCATGGCCTGTCTGGGGCCAACGTCCTGACTTTC	CASSHGLSGANVLTF
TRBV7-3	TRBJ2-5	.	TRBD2	TGTGCCAGCAGCCCCCGTGGGGGGGAAGAGACCCAGTACTTC	CASSPRGGEETQYF
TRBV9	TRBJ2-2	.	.	TGTGCCAGCAGCGTAGCGCGGAACACCGGGGAGCTGTTTTTT	CASSVARNTGELFF
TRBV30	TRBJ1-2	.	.	TGTGCCTGGAGTGTACGCGCTTTTGGCTACACCTTC	CAWSVRAFGYTF
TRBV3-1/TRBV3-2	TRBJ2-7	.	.	TGTGCCAGCAGCCACGGCCTATGGAGCTACGAGCAGTACTTC	CASSHGLWSYEQYF
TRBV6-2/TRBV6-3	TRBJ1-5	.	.	TGTGCCAGCAGTTACTCGGGGCAGGGTTATCAGCCCCAGCATTTT	CASSYSGQGYQPQHF
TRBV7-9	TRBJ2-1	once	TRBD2	TGTGCCAGCAGTGCTTTGCCGGGACTAGCGGGAGGGTCGGAGCAGTTCTTC	CASSALPGLAGGSEQFF
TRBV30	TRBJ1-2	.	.	TGTGCCTGGAGAGTGTGGGGCAGGGTGGTAAATGGCTACACCTTC	CAWRVWGRVVNGYTF
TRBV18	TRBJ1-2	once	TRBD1	TGTGCCAGCTCACCAGAGACAGGGTTTAACTATGGCTACACCTTC	CASSPETGFNYGYTF
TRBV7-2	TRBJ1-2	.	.	TGTGCCAGCAGCTTAGGGGACATTAACTATGGCTACACCTTC	CASSLGDINYGYTF
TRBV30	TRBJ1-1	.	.	TGTGCCTGGAGACAGGGTAAAAACACTGAAGCTTTCTTT	CAWRQGKNTEAFF
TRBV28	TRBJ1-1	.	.	TGTGCCAGCAGTTTAGGGGGAAATCAGGGGACTGAAGCTTTCTTT	CASSLGGNQGTEAFF
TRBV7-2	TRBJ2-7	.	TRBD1	TGTGCCAGCAGCCCGGACAGGGGCTCCCTCTACGAGCAGTACTTC	CASSPDRGSLYEQYF
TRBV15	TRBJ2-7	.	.	TGTGCCACCAGCCCCTCGTATGGCAGGGATTCCTACGAGCAGTACTTC	CATSPSYGRDSYEQYF
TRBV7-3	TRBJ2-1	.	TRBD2	TGTGCCAGCAGCCCCACTAGCGGGAGGCCCTCATACAATGAGCAGTTCTTC	CASSPTSGRPSYNEQFF
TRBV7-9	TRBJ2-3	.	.	TGTGCCAGCAGCTTCACGGGGGTAGATATGCAGTATTTT	CASSFTGVDMQYF
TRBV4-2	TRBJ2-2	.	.	TGTGCCAGCAGCCAAGAAGTACAGGCCGGGGAGCTGTTTTTT	CASSQEVQAGELFF
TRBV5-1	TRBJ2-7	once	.	TGCGCCAGCAGCTTGGCTGGGGGGGCAGAGACGTACGAGCAGTACTTC	CASSLAGGAETYEQYF
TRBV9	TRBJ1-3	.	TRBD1	TGTGCCAGCACCGGGACAGCGGCCGGGGACACCATATATTTT	CASTGTAAGDTIYF
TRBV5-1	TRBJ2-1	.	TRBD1	TGCGCCAGCAGCGCGACCGGGACAGAGGATGAGCAGTTCTTC	CASSATGTEDEQFF
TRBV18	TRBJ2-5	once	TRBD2	TGTGCCAGCTCACCCCAACTAGCGGGGTCGGAAGAGACCCAGTACTTC	CASSPQLAGSEETQYF
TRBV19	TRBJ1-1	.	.	TGTGCCAGTAGTTCGGACACCCAGGGTACTGAAGCTTTCTTT	CASSSDTQGTEAFF
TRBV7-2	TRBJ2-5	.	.	TGTGCCAGCAGCCCCGGGACTGTGTACCAAGAGACCCAGTACTTC	CASSPGTVYQETQYF
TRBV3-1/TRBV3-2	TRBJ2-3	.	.	TGTGCCAGCAGCCAAGACCGGGGAAGTAGAGATACGCAGTATTTT	CASSQDRGSRDTQYF
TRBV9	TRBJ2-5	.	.	TGTGCCAGCAGCGGGGGCCCCCTCGAGGCCCAGTACTTC	CASSGGPLEAQYF
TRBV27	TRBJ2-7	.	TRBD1	TGTGCCAGCAGAACAGGGGCCTACGAGCAGTACTTC	CASRTGAYEQYF
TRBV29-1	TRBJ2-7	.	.	TGCAGCGTGATAGGGGCCTACGAGCAGTACTTC	CSVIGAYEQYF
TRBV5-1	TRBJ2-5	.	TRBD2	TGCGCCAGCAGCGCGGACGCGGGGGGGACCCAGTACTTC	CASSADAGGTQYF
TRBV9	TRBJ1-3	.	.	TGTGCCAGCAGCGCCCTGGCGGTCTCTGGAAACACCATATATTTT	CASSALAVSGNTIYF
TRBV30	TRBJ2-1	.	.	TGTGCCTGGAGTTACGGGAGCGGCTACAATGAGCAGTTCTTC	CAWSYGSGYNEQFF
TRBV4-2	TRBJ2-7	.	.	TGTGCCAGCAGCCAACCCGTTCGCGGAGCAACCTACGAGCAGTACTTC	CASSQPVRGATYEQYF
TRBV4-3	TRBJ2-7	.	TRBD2	TGCGCCAGCAGCCAAGACCTACCGACTAGCGGGGGGGCCAACGAGCAGTACTTC	CASSQDLPTSGGANEQYF
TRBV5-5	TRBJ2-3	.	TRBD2	TGTGCCAGCAGCGGCATCGCTGGACTAGCGGGAGGGACGCAGTATTTT	CASSGIAGLAGGTQYF
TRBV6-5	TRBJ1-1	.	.	TGTGCCAGCAGTCAGCGAGGAACCTGGGCTTTCTTT	CASSQRGTWAFF
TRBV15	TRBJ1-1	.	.	TGTGCCACCAGCGGGGGGTTCCTGGACACTGAAGCTTTCTTT	CATSGGFLDTEAFF
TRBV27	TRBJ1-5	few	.	TGTGCCAGCAGTTTAGGGGGGGGACAGCCCCAGCATTTT	CASSLGGGQPQHF
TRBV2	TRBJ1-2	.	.	TGTGCCAGCAGTGAAGCGGCCAGCGGGGACTATGGCTACACCTTC	CASSEAASGDYGYTF
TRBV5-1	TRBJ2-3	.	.	TGCGCCAGCAGCTTGTTGGTGGCGACCCGACACACAGATACGCAGTATTTT	CASSLLVATRHTDTQYF
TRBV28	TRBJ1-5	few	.	TGTGCCGGACATCGGGACACCCTCCACGGGAGCAATCAGCCCCAGCATTTT	CAGHRDTLHGSNQPQHF
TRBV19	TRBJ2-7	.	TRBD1	TGTGCCAGTGGACAGGGGAACTCCTACGAGCAGTACTTC	CASGQGNSYEQYF
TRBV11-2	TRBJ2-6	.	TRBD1	TGTGCCAGCAGCTTGGGTAACAGGGGAAGGGCTGGGGCCAACGTCCTGACTTTC	CASSLGNRGRAGANVLTF
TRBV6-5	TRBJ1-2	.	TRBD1	TGTGCCAGCAGCCAACACTCCGGACAGGGAGGCTACACCTTC	CASSQHSGQGGYTF
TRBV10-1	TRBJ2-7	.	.	TGCGCCAGCAGTGAGTCGGGCAGCCTGAGCTCCTACGAGCAGTACTTC	CASSESGSLSSYEQYF
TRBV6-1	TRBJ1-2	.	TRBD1	TGTGCCAGCAGTGAAACAGGGGTCTATGGCTACACCTTC	CASSETGVYGYTF
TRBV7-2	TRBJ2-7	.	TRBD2	TGTGCCAGCAGCCTATTTCCCCCAGGGGGGCTAGCGGGGGCGTACGAGCAGTACTTC	CASSLFPPGGLAGAYEQYF
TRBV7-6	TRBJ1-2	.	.	TGTGCCAGCAGCGGAGGGCCAGCCGCAAACTATGGCTACACCTTC	CASSGGPAANYGYTF
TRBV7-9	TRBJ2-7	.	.	TGTGCCAGCAGCCTAACACCTGACATCGTCTACGAGCAGTACTTC	CASSLTPDIVYEQYF
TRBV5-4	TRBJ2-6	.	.	TGTGCCAGCAGCTTGGGGGGAAGGGGCGCTGGGGCCAACGTCCTGACTTTC	CASSLGGRGAGANVLTF
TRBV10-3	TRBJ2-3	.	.	TGTGCCATCAGCCTAGGACAGACGAGCACAGATACGCAGTATTTT	CAISLGQTSTDTQYF
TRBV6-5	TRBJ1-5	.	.	TGTGCCAGCAGTTACTCACACTATAGCAATCAGCCCCAGCATTTT	CASSYSHYSNQPQHF